This T cell receptor (beta chain) was captured by sequencing in a study of blood T cell repertoires in COVID-19. TCRdb keeps only in-frame clones here, not all; method: immunoSEQ multiplex PCR. The table has tens of thousands of clones, 80% to 85% seen once; the top ten hold roughly 2.7%. Trimming stripped 6 bases from V and 7 bases from J, with 22 bases between. Germline V gene data show CDR1 as SEHNR and CDR2 as FQNEAQ (reference sequence). The CDR3 has 16 residues. This clone was detected a few times. This TCR was sampled from a man over 45 with acute or convalescent COVID-19. This chain connects TRBV7-9 to TRBJ2-1, with D possibly TRBD2 on 6 matching bases. Sequencing was performed on peripheral blood. CDR3 DNA: TGTGCCAGCAGGCCTAATGGAGGGAGAAGGTGGAATGAGCAGTTCTTC. Residues: CASRPNGGRRWNEQFF.